This T cell receptor (beta chain) was captured by sequencing in a study of T cell responses to AZD1222 COVID-19 vaccine. General study findings and limits: There were mostly white British donors and more females than males, and clonal diversity was possibly underestimated. In the spike-specific TCR repertoire, nearly half reportedly target unmutated variant regions. Just a handful of AZD1222 recipients tested seropositive at baseline.

Comments on this clone: Its antigen remains unknown.

Method: immunoSEQ multiplex PCR; TCRdb's copy keeps in-frame clones and lacks some. Of under 200,000 clones in the sample, around 90% were seen once. Second doses were pooled across both intervals (about 4 or about 12 weeks). The sequencing used peripheral blood, collected 28 days after the second AZD1222 dose. The receptor was derived from an adult who received the AZD1222 COVID-19 vaccine.

The CDR3 protein is CASSYPYGQGSNQPQHF. In DNA form, the CDR3 reads TGTGCCAGCAGTTACCCCTACGGACAGGGGTCCAATCAGCCCCAGCATTTT. V usage is TRBV6-2 or TRBV6-3 and J usage is TRBJ1-5; the match to TRBD1 covers 9 bases. The CDR3 contains 17 residues. In germline, CDR1 is MNHEY, CDR2 SVGEGT. V was pared by 2 bases and J by 3 bases, with 8 bases of the junction left unmatched.